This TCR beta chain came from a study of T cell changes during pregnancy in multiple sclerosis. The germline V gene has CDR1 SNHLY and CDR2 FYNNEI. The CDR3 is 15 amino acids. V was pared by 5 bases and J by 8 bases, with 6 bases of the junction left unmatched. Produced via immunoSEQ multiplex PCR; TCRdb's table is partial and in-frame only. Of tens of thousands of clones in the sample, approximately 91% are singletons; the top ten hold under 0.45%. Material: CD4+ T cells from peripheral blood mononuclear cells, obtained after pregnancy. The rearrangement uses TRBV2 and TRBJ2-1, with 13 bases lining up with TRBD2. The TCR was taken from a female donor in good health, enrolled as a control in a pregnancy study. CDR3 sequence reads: CASSKRTSGGDEQFF. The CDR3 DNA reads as TGTGCCAGCAGTAAAAGGACTAGCGGGGGTGATGAGCAGTTCTTC. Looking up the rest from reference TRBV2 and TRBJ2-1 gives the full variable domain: EPEVTQTPSHQVTQMGQEVILRCVPISNHLYFYWYRQILGQKVEFLVSFYNNEISEKSEIFDDQFSVERPDGSNFTLKIRSTKLEDSAMYFCASSKRTSGGDEQFFGPGTRLTVL.